This T cell receptor (beta chain) appears in the sequencing data of a study of tumor-infiltrating lymphocytes in primary liver carcinoma. Across the study: The five patients, who were men and women, ranged in age from 30 to 69 years. Whole-study findings and limits: Blood fell significantly below tumors in its top-250-clone fraction (p = 0.039).

Of note for this clonotype: Its cognate antigen is unknown. A read error may be the cause here, since a much bigger clone is one base away.

For blood RNA, unsorted whole blood served as the source, and germline DNA was extracted too. Germline V CDR1 and CDR2: MNHNY, SVGAGI (reference sequence). CDR3 length: 14 residues. Researchers generated TCR beta cDNA from about 530 ng of total RNA, relying on a constant-region primer. Amplification in three nested multiplex PCR rounds with slightly modified ARM-PCR gave rise to TCR beta libraries. A C-beta reverse primer and TRBV1-TRBV30 forward primers served in each of the first two PCR rounds, at around 10 cycles apiece. In TCRdb, the multiplex PCR reads were re-called with MiXCR into one record per CDR3 protein. The sample has about 320,000 distinct CDR3 sequences, 65% seen once.

This chain uses TRBV6-6 with TRBJ2-6; 7 nucleotides match TRBD1. The clonotype originates from a man in his forties with primary liver carcinoma and hepatitis B virus infection. Sequencing input: peripheral blood. The CDR3 loop is CAGSQGAGANVLTF. CDR3 DNA sequence: TGTGCCGGCAGTCAGGGGGCTGGGGCCAACGTCCTGACTTTC.